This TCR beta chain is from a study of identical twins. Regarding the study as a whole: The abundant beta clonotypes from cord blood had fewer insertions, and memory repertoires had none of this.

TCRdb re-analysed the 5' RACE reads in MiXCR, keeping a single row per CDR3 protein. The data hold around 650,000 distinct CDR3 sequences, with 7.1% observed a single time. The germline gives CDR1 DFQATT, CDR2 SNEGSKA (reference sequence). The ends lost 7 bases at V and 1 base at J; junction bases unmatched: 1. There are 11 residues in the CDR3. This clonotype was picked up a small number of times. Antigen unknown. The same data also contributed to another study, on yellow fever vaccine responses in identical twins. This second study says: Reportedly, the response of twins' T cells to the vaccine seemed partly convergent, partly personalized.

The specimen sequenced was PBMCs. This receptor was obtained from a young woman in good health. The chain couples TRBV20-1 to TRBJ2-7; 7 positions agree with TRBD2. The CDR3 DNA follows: TGCAGTGGGGGGGGGTCCTACGAGCAGTACTTC. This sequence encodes CSGGGSYEQYF.